A single sample gave rise to the 27 T cell receptor beta chains below, sequenced in a study of T cells in Graves' hyperthyroidism and ophthalmopathy. RNA transcripts gave rise to amplified TCR beta CDR3 regions. HTBI primers were employed in a first-round RT-PCR of the TCR CDR3. MiXCR was run by TCRdb on the multiplex PCR reads, yielding one entry per CDR3 protein. The sample includes hundreds of thousands of distinct CDR3 sequences, roughly 15% of them seen just once. Sequencing was done on a sample of blood. These receptors were taken from a woman in her twenties or thirties with Graves' hyperthyroidism.

This clonotype was observed at least ten times. The gene calls are TRBV27 and TRBJ2-7; D not certain. Deletions cut 2 bases from V and 0 bases from J, with 5 bases between. CDR3 length: 13 residues. Germline V lookup: CDR1 MNHEY, CDR2 SMNVEV (reference sequence). CDR3 sequence reads: CASSLVDSYEQYF. The CDR3, as DNA: TGTGCCAGCAGTTTAGTCGACTCCTACGAGCAGTACTTC.

This clonotype was seen more than once but under ten times. The chain links TRBV6-1 to TRBJ1-4; 7 nucleotides line up with TRBD1. Germline V gene sequence: CDR1 MNHNS, CDR2 SASEGT. The V segment lost 7 bases and the J segment 5 bases; nucleotides outside the gene matches: 7. The CDR3 sequence is 14 residues long. CDR3 coding DNA: TGTGCCAGCACCCCCGGCAGGGGGAATGAAAAACTGTTTTTT. It translates to CASTPGRGNEKLFF.

In its sample, this clonotype was seen a few times. The chain uses TRBV7-9 and TRBJ1-1; D is unclear. V lost 6 bases, J lost 0 bases, and 11 bases lay in between. This CDR3 spans 14 amino acids. Germline-derived CDR1 and CDR2 are SEHNR and FQNEAQ (reference sequence). CDR3 protein: CASRTKEMNTEAFF. In DNA, the CDR3 is TGTGCCAGCAGGACAAAGGAGATGAACACTGAAGCTTTCTTT.

This clonotype was counted ten times or more. The rearrangement links TRBV5-6 to TRBJ2-3; D perhaps matches TRBD2 (5 bases). The germline V gene encodes CDR1 SGHDT and CDR2 YYEEEE. Trimming took 4 bases from V and 8 from J, leaving 8 bases between them. The CDR3 spans 11 residues. CDR3: CASSGSRTQYF. CDR3 DNA sequence: TGTGCCAGCAGCGGGAGCCGTACGCAGTATTTT.

This chain links TRBV29-1 with TRBJ2-1; D possibly corresponds to TRBD2 (6 bases). This CDR3 is built from 10 residues. Trimming removed 6 bases at V and 10 bases at J, with 10 bases between. Germline CDR1 reads SQVTM; CDR2 reads ANQGSEA. The CDR3: CSVGDFEQFF. Written as DNA, the CDR3 is TGCAGCGTGGGGGACTTCGAGCAGTTCTTC.

In this sample, this clonotype turned up a few times. The V call is TRBV6-1, the J call TRBJ1-2, with D hard to call. Trimming removed 6 bases at V and 7 bases at J, with 15 bases between. The CDR3 is 13 residues long. Germline V gene sequence: CDR1 MNHNS, CDR2 SASEGT. The DNA of the CDR3 is TGTGCCAGCAGACGACAACCGAAGGGTGGCTACACCTTC. Its protein product is CASRRQPKGGYTF.

This clonotype was recorded at least ten times. The J gene is TRBJ1-2, the V gene TRBV11-2; D is ambiguous. Trimming took 2 bases from V and 8 from J, leaving 9 bases between them. CDR3 size: 12 residues. Germline V gives CDR1 SGHAT, CDR2 FQNNGV. Here the CDR3 DNA reads TGTGCCAGCAGCTTATTGGGATCCGGCTACACCTTC. It codes for CASSLLGSGYTF.

This clonotype was picked up a small number of times. A clone one base away is much larger, so this may be a read error. The chain combines TRBV2 with TRBJ2-7, with TRBD1 matching 9 bases. The CDR3 totals 14 residues. The junction had 3 bases not matched to a gene; V was cut back by 4 bases and J by 2 bases. The germline CDR1 and CDR2 sequences are SNHLY and FYNNEI. The CDR3 DNA follows: TGTGCCAGCAGTGGGACAGGGGTTACCTACGAGCAGTACTTC. Its protein is CASSGTGVTYEQYF.

This sequence joins TRBV7-8 and TRBJ1-3; tentatively, D is TRBD1 (5 bases). Per the germline V gene, CDR1 is SGHVS and CDR2 is FQNEAQ. The CDR3 totals 17 residues. V gave up 2 bases and J gave up 0 bases, with 14 bases separating them. CDR3 DNA: TGTGCCAGCAGCTTAACGGGGGGGACGGACTCTGGAAACACCATATATTTT. It translates to CASSLTGGTDSGNTIYF.

The chain is built from TRBV9 and TRBJ1-4, with D perhaps matching TRBD1 (5 bases). Trimming left V 0 bases short and J 6 bases short, with 9 bases between. Germline CDR1 reads SGDLS; CDR2 reads YYNGEE. The CDR3 sequence is 14 residues long. The CDR3 spells CASSVGQGDEKLFF. The CDR3 nucleotides are TGTGCCAGCAGCGTAGGGCAGGGTGATGAAAAACTGTTTTTT.

This clonotype was observed a few times. The rearrangement links TRBV20-1 to TRBJ2-7; 7 positions match TRBD1. The CDR3 totals 13 residues. In germline, CDR1 is DFQATT, CDR2 SNEGSKA (reference sequence). V shed 4 bases, J shed 9 bases, and the junction held 12 bases outside the gene matches. The CDR3 DNA follows: TGCAGTGCTACCCCGGGACAGAACTCGGGGCAGTACTTC. Protein product: CSATPGQNSGQYF.

This clonotype has more than one count but fewer than ten. The gene calls are TRBV10-2 and TRBJ2-7, with unresolved D. The CDR3 loop spans 15 amino acids. The germline V and J ends were trimmed by 3 bases and 3 bases, with 15 bases remaining between them. Per the germline V gene, CDR1 is WSHSY and CDR2 is SAAADI. DNA of the CDR3: TGCGCCAGCAGTGAATCCGGGTCTCCCCACTACGAGCAGTACTTC. It encodes CASSESGSPHYEQYF.

This rearrangement joins TRBV7-3 to TRBJ2-7; D ambiguous. This CDR3 region has 14 residues. Looked up from germline, CDR1 is SGHTA and CDR2 is FQGTGA. V gave up 6 bases and J gave up 6 bases, with 18 bases separating them. The CDR3 loop is CASRLDGTSGEQYF. The CDR3 DNA follows: TGTGCCAGCAGGTTGGATGGTACCTCTGGCGAGCAGTACTTC.

This clonotype was counted many times. This chain uses TRBV7-2 with TRBJ2-7; 9 nucleotides agree with TRBD1. Germline V gene lookup returns CDR1 SGHTA and CDR2 FQGNSA. This CDR3 has 16 amino acids. Trimming removed 2 bases from V and 5 bases from J; junction bases left unmatched: 10. CDR3 region: CASSLSYGTGSNEQYF. CDR3 nucleotide sequence: TGTGCCAGCAGCTTATCGTACGGGACAGGGTCAAACGAGCAGTACTTC.

This clonotype showed up many times. CDR3 in DNA: TGTGCCAGCAGTTTGGCAGGGATTCATGGCTACACCTTC. Translation gives CASSLAGIHGYTF. The J gene is TRBJ1-2, the V gene TRBV12-3 or TRBV12-4, with D possibly matching TRBD1 (5 bases). V lost 3 bases to trimming and J lost 6 bases, with 11 bases between them. The CDR3 totals 13 residues.

In this sample, this clonotype turned up many times. The CDR3 loop reads CSARPSSGRSNTGELFF. DNA for the CDR3: TGCAGTGCTAGACCGTCTAGCGGGAGGTCGAACACCGGGGAGCTGTTTTTT. The chain has TRBV20-1 and TRBJ2-2; 11 nucleotides line up with TRBD2. CDR3 length: 17 amino acids. The germline gives CDR1 DFQATT, CDR2 SNEGSKA (reference sequence). V shed 2 bases, J shed 0 bases, and the junction held 5 bases outside the gene matches.

This clonotype was found a few times. J is TRBJ1-5 and V is TRBV28; D is perhaps TRBD1 (5 bases). This CDR3 is built from 16 residues. Deletions cut 3 bases from V and 0 bases from J, with 12 bases between. The germline gives CDR1 MDHEN, CDR2 SYDVKM. This CDR3 reads CASSFSGLYSNQPQHF. In nucleotides, the CDR3 is TGTGCCAGCAGTTTCTCAGGGCTTTATAGCAATCAGCCCCAGCATTTT.

This clonotype was seen only a few times. This rearrangement joins TRBV30 to TRBJ1-2; D call uncertain. Germline CDR1 reads GTSNPN; CDR2 reads SVGIG (reference sequence). The germline V and J ends were trimmed by 1 base and 7 bases, with 13 bases remaining between them. The CDR3 length is 13 residues. DNA of the CDR3: TGTGCCTGGAGTGATGCCCCGGGAGGTGGCTACACCTTC. Amino acid sequence: CAWSDAPGGGYTF.

This clonotype has just a few counts. The chain links TRBV9 to TRBJ2-7, with D tentatively TRBD2 (6 bases). Trimming removed 2 bases from V and 6 bases from J, with 15 bases in between. The CDR3 extends over 14 amino acids. Looked up from germline, CDR1 is SGDLS and CDR2 is YYNGEE. CDR3 bases: TGTGCCAGCAGCGTGGGAACGGGAGTGTTCGAGCAGTACTTC. Translated: CASSVGTGVFEQYF.

The sample holds a few counts of this clonotype. J is TRBJ2-3 and V is TRBV11-1; D uncertain. The V end lost 5 bases, the J end lost 7 bases, and 10 bases lay between the germline ends. Germline V gene data show CDR1 as SGHAT and CDR2 as FQDESV (reference sequence). The CDR3 sequence is 12 residues long. CDR3 residues: CASSAGSNTQYF. The CDR3 nucleotides are TGTGCCAGCAGCGCTGGATCAAATACGCAGTATTTT. Full variable domain (rest looked up from reference TRBV11-1 and TRBJ2-3): EAEVAQSPRYKITEKSQAVAFWCDPISGHATLYWYRQILGQGPELLVQFQDESVVDDSQLPKDRFSAERLKGVDSTLKIQPAELGDSAMYLCASSAGSNTQYFGPGTRLTVL.

There are a few counts of this clonotype. The DNA for the CDR3 is TGTGCCAGCAGCCGTATGGGACAGCTCGAGCAGTACTTC. This sequence encodes CASSRMGQLEQYF. V gene TRBV3-1 combines with J gene TRBJ2-7; 7 bases are a match to TRBD1. Per germline, CDR1 LGHDT and CDR2 YNNKEL (reference sequence). The CDR3 sequence is 13 residues long. V lost 4 bases and J lost 6; bases outside the gene matches: 6.

This rearrangement joins TRBV27 to TRBJ2-3; a weak D match, TRBD2 (6 bases). This CDR3 is 15 amino acids long. Trimming removed 4 bases at V and 3 bases at J, with 14 bases between. Germline-derived CDR1 and CDR2 are MNHEY and SMNVEV (reference sequence). The CDR3 is CASSSLSGLTDTQYF. DNA for the CDR3: TGTGCCAGCAGTTCACTTAGCGGCCTGACAGATACGCAGTATTTT.

The J gene is TRBJ1-5, the V gene TRBV20-1, with D possibly matching TRBD1 (5 bases). In germline, CDR1 is DFQATT, CDR2 SNEGSKA (reference sequence). Trimming shortened V by 2 bases and J by 1 base, and 9 bases separated the two germline ends. The CDR3 has 14 residues. CDR3 region: CSARRGESNQPQHF. The CDR3 region has the DNA TGCAGTGCTAGAAGGGGCGAGAGCAATCAGCCCCAGCATTTT.

This clonotype was seen more than once but under ten times. The J gene is TRBJ1-6, the V gene TRBV6-2 or TRBV6-3; D call uncertain. Trimming removed 7 bases from V and 9 bases from J, with 13 bases in between. The CDR3 runs 13 residues. CDR1 is MNHEY, CDR2 SVGEGT, per germline. CDR3 amino acids: CASISQEGSPLHF. The DNA for the CDR3 is TGTGCCAGCATCAGCCAGGAGGGTTCACCCCTCCACTTT.

This clonotype was observed a few times. The chain carries TRBV11-2 and TRBJ1-1, with 7 bases lining up with TRBD1. The CDR3 has 16 amino acids. CDR1 and CDR2 from the germline V gene are SGHAT and FQNNGV. The J segment lost 6 bases and the V segment lost 2 bases, leaving 12 bases of the junction unmatched. Written as DNA, the CDR3 is TGTGCCAGCAGCTTACGAGGGGGCGCGATGGGACCTGAAGCTTTCTTT. It is translated as CASSLRGGAMGPEAFF. Together with reference TRBV11-2 and TRBJ1-1, the CDR3 gives the full variable domain: EAGVAQSPRYKIIEKRQSVAFWCNPISGHATLYWYQQILGQGPKLLIQFQNNGVVDDSQLPKDRFSAERLKGVDSTLKIQPAKLEDSAVYLCASSLRGGAMGPEAFFGQGTRLTVV.

This clonotype has ten or more counts. The rearrangement joins TRBV2 to TRBJ2-1, with TRBD2 identical over 7 bases. The V segment lost 8 bases and the J segment 8 bases; nucleotides outside the gene matches: 12. The CDR3 runs 14 residues. Germline CDR1 and CDR2: SNHLY and FYNNEI. CDR3 sequence: CASRPGLLPDEQFF. The CDR3 bases are TGTGCCAGCCGACCGGGACTACTTCCCGATGAGCAGTTCTTC.

V is TRBV28 and J is TRBJ2-7; 10 bases agree with TRBD2. From germline, CDR1 is MDHEN and CDR2 SYDVKM. Unmatched junction bases numbered 8, after V lost 5 bases and J lost 4 bases. The length of the CDR3 is 15 residues. CDR3 loop: CASSQPGLALYEQYF. CDR3 sequence (DNA): TGTGCCAGCAGTCAACCGGGACTAGCGTTGTACGAGCAGTACTTC.